This entry lists 13 T cell receptor beta chains sequenced from one sample in a study of identical twins. TCRdb analysed the 5' RACE reads with MiXCR anew, one entry per CDR3 protein. In the table there are some 790,000 distinct CDR3 sequences, roughly 18% of which are singletons. The data also belong to a second study, concerning T cells expressing NK-cell markers.

Source material: PBMCs. These receptors all stem from a woman under 30 in good health.

The chain uses TRBV7-9 and TRBJ1-5; D might be TRBD1 (6 bases). Germline V gene data show CDR1 as SEHNR and CDR2 as FQNEAQ (reference sequence). Trimming stripped 1 base from V and 5 bases from J, with 9 bases between. This CDR3 is built from 14 residues. The CDR3 DNA reads TGTGCCAGCAGCTTAGGGACAGCTTATCAGCCCCAGCATTTT. This gives the protein CASSLGTAYQPQHF.

Only a few counts were recorded for this clonotype. This chain joins TRBV6-6 and TRBJ2-7; D is perhaps TRBD1 or TRBD2 (6 bases each). This CDR3 comprises 13 residues. The ends were cut back, 6 bases at V and 6 bases at J, with 15 bases in the middle. Germline-derived CDR1 and CDR2 are MNHNY and SVGAGI (reference sequence). The CDR3 sequence: CASRGGGKVEQYF. The CDR3 DNA follows: TGTGCCAGCAGGGGGGGCGGAAAAGTCGAGCAGTACTTC.

J is TRBJ2-1 and V is TRBV12-3 or TRBV12-4, with TRBD2 identical over 9 bases. CDR3 length: 16 amino acids. The V segment lost 6 bases and the J segment 9 bases; nucleotides outside the gene matches: 15. CDR3 sequence (DNA): TGTGCCAGCAGACGAGCTCGCGGGGGGGGTGGGATTGAGCAGTTCTTC. This gives the protein CASRRARGGGGIEQFF.

This clonotype has more than one count but fewer than ten. The chain has TRBV12-3 or TRBV12-4 and TRBJ1-4; D might be TRBD1 (5 bases). The CDR3 loop spans 15 amino acids. V gave up 3 bases and J gave up 8 bases, with 16 bases separating them. The CDR3 DNA is TGTGCCAGCAGTTTGGGGGACCCTGGGAAAGAAAAACTGTTTTTT. Protein sequence: CASSLGDPGKEKLFF.

Many counts were recorded for this clonotype. The chain is built from TRBV7-2 and TRBJ1-6; D remains unclear. The CDR3 loop spans 13 amino acids. V was trimmed by 1 base and J by 10 bases, leaving 8 bases between them. CDR1 is SGHTA and CDR2 is FQGNSA in the germline V gene. The CDR3: CASSLDNGSPLHF. The CDR3 DNA reads TGTGCCAGCAGCTTAGACAACGGGTCACCCCTCCACTTT.

Only a few counts were recorded for this clonotype. The chain couples TRBV7-2 to TRBJ1-5; D perhaps matches TRBD1 (5 bases). The germline V gene encodes CDR1 SGHTA and CDR2 FQGNSA. CDR3 size: 14 residues. Trimming took 5 bases from V and 2 from J, leaving 10 bases between them. The CDR3 DNA reads as TGTGCCAGCAGCACGGGGCCCGGCAATCAGCCCCAGCATTTT. Amino acid sequence: CASSTGPGNQPQHF. Combining the CDR3 with reference TRBV7-2 and TRBJ1-5 gives the whole variable domain GAGVSQSPSNKVTEKGKDVELRCDPISGHTALYWYRQSLGQGLEFLIYFQGNSAPDKSGLPSDRFSAERTGGSVSTLTIQRTQQEDSAVYLCASSTGPGNQPQHFGDGTRLSIL.

This clonotype occurred a few times. The chain recombines TRBV5-4 with TRBJ2-3; the match to TRBD2 covers 9 bases. This CDR3 contains 15 residues. Germline CDR1 is SGHNT and CDR2 is YYREEE (reference sequence). V lost 0 bases, J lost 5 bases, and 4 bases stayed unmatched. This CDR3 reads CASSLVAGEKDTQYF. For the CDR3, the DNA is TGTGCCAGCAGCTTGGTAGCGGGAGAGAAAGATACGCAGTATTTT.

This clonotype was detected only a few times. The genes are TRBV6-5 and TRBJ2-3; 9 bases are a match to TRBD2. The CDR3 is 19 amino acids. V was clipped by 2 bases and J by 6 bases; unmatched bases: 18. CDR1 is MNHEY and CDR2 is SVGAGI in the germline V gene. CDR3 nucleotides: TGTGCCAGCAGTTACAGGGGCGGGGCTAGCGGGACCAAAGCGGATACGCAGTATTTT. It codes for CASSYRGGASGTKADTQYF.

This clonotype was seen more than once but under ten times. The chain combines TRBV27 with TRBJ2-3; D gene uncertain. This CDR3 has 12 residues. The germline V gene encodes CDR1 MNHEY and CDR2 SMNVEV (reference sequence). The V gene lost 8 bases and the J gene lost 3 bases, with 9 bases spanning the gap. CDR3 bases: TGTGCCAGCGCCCTCCCGACAGATACGCAGTATTTT. It translates to CASALPTDTQYF.

The chain joins TRBV5-6 to TRBJ2-5; 10 bases match TRBD2. The germline V gene has CDR1 SGHDT and CDR2 YYEEEE. CDR3 length: 15 residues. Germline trimming cut 4 bases from V and 2 bases from J; bases unmatched to any gene: 5. The CDR3 sequence: CASSAGLAEQETQYF. In nucleotides, the CDR3 is TGTGCCAGCAGCGCCGGACTAGCGGAACAAGAGACCCAGTACTTC.

Only a few counts were recorded for this clonotype. This sequence joins TRBV12-3 or TRBV12-4 and TRBJ2-2; TRBD1 aligns across 7 bases. This CDR3 contains 14 residues. The J segment lost 6 bases and the V segment lost 7 bases, leaving 8 bases of the junction unmatched. The CDR3 region has the DNA TGTGCCAGCACCCGACAGGGATTAGCCGGGGAGCTGTTTTTT. This gives the protein CASTRQGLAGELFF.

This clonotype was seen a handful of times. V usage is TRBV12-3 or TRBV12-4 and J usage is TRBJ2-1; the D gene is possibly TRBD2 (7 bases). This CDR3 contains 15 residues. Trimming pared 6 bases from V and 3 bases from J, leaving 15 bases between. For the CDR3, the DNA is TGTGCCAGCAGGGTCGCGGGGGCCAACTACAATGAGCAGTTCTTC. It specifies CASRVAGANYNEQFF.

This clonotype was counted between two and nine times. V and J are TRBV7-2 and TRBJ2-5; D is unresolved. This CDR3 has 14 amino acids. In germline, CDR1 is SGHTA, CDR2 FQGNSA. Deletions cut 3 bases from V and 5 bases from J, with 13 bases between. CDR3: CASSLIPSSETQYF. CDR3 coding DNA: TGTGCCAGCAGCTTGATTCCCTCCAGCGAGACCCAGTACTTC.